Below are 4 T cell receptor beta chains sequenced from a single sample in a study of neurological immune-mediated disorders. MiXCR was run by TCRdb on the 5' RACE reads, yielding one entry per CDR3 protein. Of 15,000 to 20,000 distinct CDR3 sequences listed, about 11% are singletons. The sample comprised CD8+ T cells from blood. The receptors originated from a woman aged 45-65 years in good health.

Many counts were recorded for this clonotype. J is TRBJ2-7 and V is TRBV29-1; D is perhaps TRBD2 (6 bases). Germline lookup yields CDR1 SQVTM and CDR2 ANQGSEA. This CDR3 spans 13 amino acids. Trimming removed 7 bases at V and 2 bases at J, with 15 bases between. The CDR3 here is CSAELADTYEQYF. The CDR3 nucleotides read TGCAGCGCAGAACTAGCCGATACCTACGAGCAGTACTTC.

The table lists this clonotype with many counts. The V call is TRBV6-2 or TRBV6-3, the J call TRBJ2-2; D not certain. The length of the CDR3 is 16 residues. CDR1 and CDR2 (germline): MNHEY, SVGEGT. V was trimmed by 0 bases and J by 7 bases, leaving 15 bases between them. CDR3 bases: TGTGCCAGCAGTTACTCGATCTCGCAGAGGAACGGGGAGCTGTTTTTT. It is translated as CASSYSISQRNGELFF.

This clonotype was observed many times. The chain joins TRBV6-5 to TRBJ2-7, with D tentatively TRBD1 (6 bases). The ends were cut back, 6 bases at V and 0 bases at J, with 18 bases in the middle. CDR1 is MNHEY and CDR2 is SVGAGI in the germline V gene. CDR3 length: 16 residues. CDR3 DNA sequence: TGTGCCAGCAGCGAAAAAGGACAGTTCCTCTCCTACGAGCAGTACTTC. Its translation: CASSEKGQFLSYEQYF.

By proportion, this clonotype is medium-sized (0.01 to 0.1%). The CDR3 coding sequence is TGCGCCAGCAGCTTGGGACCCGGGACTCTCCCCACCGGGGAGCTGTTTTTT. This codes for CASSLGPGTLPTGELFF. The chain has TRBV5-1 and TRBJ2-2; a weak D match, TRBD2 (6 bases). Trimming removed 0 bases at V and 4 bases at J, with 16 bases between. CDR3 length: 17 residues. CDR1 is SGHRS and CDR2 is YFSETQ in the germline V gene.